The entry below describes one T cell receptor (beta chain). This record comes from a study of blood T cell repertoires in COVID-19. Looking at the study overall: COVID-19 samples collected from the United States, Italy and Spain covered acute and convalescent phases. Sample material is recorded as cDNA or gDNA derived from T cells, B-cell-depleted T cells, or PBMCs.

As handled by the study authors: Estimates of nucleated cell counts were drawn from the amplification of reference gene primers. Method: immunoSEQ multiplex PCR; TCRdb's copy keeps in-frame clones and lacks some. For V, J and clone size, that table is used; D and trimming come from the DNA. The table shows 80,000 to 95,000 clones, with about 89% occurring only once. Sequencing used peripheral blood. This TCR was recovered from a human donor in a cohort sampled during active COVID-19.

The CDR3 loop is CASSQGPAGENTQYF. CDR3 nucleotides: TGCGCCAGCAGCCAAGGCCCAGCCGGGGAAAATACGCAGTATTTT. The chain links TRBV4-1 to TRBJ2-3, with D possibly TRBD2 on 5 matching bases. The CDR3 has 15 amino acids. Germline assignment: CDR1 MGHRA and CDR2 YSYEKL. Trimming left V 1 base short and J 7 bases short, with 15 bases between.